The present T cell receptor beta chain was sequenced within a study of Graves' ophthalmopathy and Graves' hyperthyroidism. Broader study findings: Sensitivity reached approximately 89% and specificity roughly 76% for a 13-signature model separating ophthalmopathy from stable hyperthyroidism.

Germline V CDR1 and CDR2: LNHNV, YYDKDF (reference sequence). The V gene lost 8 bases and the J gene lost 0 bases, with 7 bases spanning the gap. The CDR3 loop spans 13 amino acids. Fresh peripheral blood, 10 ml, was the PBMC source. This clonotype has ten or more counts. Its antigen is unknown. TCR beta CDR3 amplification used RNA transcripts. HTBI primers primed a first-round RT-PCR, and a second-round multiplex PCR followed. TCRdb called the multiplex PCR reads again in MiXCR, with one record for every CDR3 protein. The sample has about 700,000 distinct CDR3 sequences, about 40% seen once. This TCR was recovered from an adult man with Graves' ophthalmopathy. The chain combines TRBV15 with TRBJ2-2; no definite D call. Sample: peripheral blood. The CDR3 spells CATELANTGELFF. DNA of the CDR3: TGTGCCACCGAGCTTGCGAACACCGGGGAGCTGTTTTTT.